These 26 T cell receptor beta chains originate from one sample sequenced in a study of T cell responses to AZD1222 COVID-19 vaccine. Measured with immunoSEQ multiplex PCR; TCRdb has only the in-frame clones, and not every one. The sample includes 95,000 to 100,000 clones, about nine tenths of them seen just once. Sequencing used peripheral blood, obtained on day 0 of AZD1222 vaccination. Every receptor here comes from an adult in good health.

This clone was detected once. CDR3 DNA sequence: TGTGCCAGCAGCCAAGATAGGAGTGCTGGCTACACCTTC. It yields the protein CASSQDRSAGYTF. The rearrangement links TRBV14 to TRBJ1-2; D is ambiguous. With 0 bases removed from V and 7 bases from J, the gap between germline ends came to 9 bases. This CDR3 is built from 13 residues. Germline V CDR1 and CDR2: SGHDN, FVKESK. Based on the CDR3 plus reference TRBV14 and TRBJ1-2, the full variable domain is EAGVTQFPSHSVIEKGQTVTLRCDPISGHDNLYWYRRVMGKEIKFLLHFVKESKQDESGMPNNRFLAERTGGTYSTLKVQPAELEDSGVYFCASSQDRSAGYTFGSGTRLTVV.

The rearrangement uses TRBV5-8 and TRBJ1-3, with 7 bases lining up with TRBD1. CDR3 length: 14 amino acids. V shed 1 base, J shed 3 bases, and the junction held 1 base outside the gene matches. Germline V CDR1 and CDR2: SGHTS, YDEGEE. The chain's CDR3 is CASSLTGVGNTIYF. The CDR3 nucleotides read TGTGCCAGCAGCTTGACAGGGGTTGGAAACACCATATATTTT.

The chain employs TRBV3-1 (or the pseudogene TRBV3-2) and TRBJ2-5; 8 nucleotides line up with TRBD2. This CDR3 is 14 amino acids long. The germline gives CDR1 LGHDT, CDR2 YNNKEL (reference sequence). J was trimmed by 5 bases and V by 6 bases; bases with no gene match: 8. The CDR3, as DNA: TGTGCCAGCAGAGACCGGGGGGGAGTGGAGACCCAGTACTTC. As protein: CASRDRGGVETQYF.

This sequence joins TRBV5-4 and TRBJ1-4; 9 bases line up with TRBD1. From germline, CDR1 is SGHNT and CDR2 YYREEE (reference sequence). The ends lost 3 bases at V and 0 bases at J; junction bases unmatched: 9. The CDR3 is 18 residues long. CDR3 protein: CASSSGQGISATNEKLFF. CDR3 nucleotide sequence: TGTGCCAGCAGCTCCGGACAGGGGATAAGCGCAACTAATGAAAAACTGTTTTTT.

The rearrangement joins TRBV5-6 to TRBJ2-7; possible D gene TRBD1, 5 bases. Germline CDR1 reads SGHDT; CDR2 reads YYEEEE. This CDR3 contains 15 residues. V gave up 2 bases and J gave up 2 bases, with 14 bases separating them. DNA for the CDR3: TGTGCCAGCAGCTTCTGGAACGGACACGCCTACGAGCAGTACTTC. It is translated as CASSFWNGHAYEQYF.

The CDR3 bases are TGTGCCAGCAGCCAAGAAGTCCGCTACGAGCAGTACTTC. Its translation is CASSQEVRYEQYF. The chain uses TRBV14 and TRBJ2-7; D unresolved. The CDR3 runs 13 residues. V was shortened by 0 bases and J by 3 bases, with 6 bases between the two germline ends. Germline V gives CDR1 SGHDN, CDR2 FVKESK.

The rearrangement uses TRBV9 and TRBJ1-6; possibly TRBD1 for D (5 bases). With 4 bases removed from V and 6 bases from J, the gap between germline ends came to 8 bases. This CDR3 spans 13 amino acids. Per germline, CDR1 SGDLS and CDR2 YYNGEE. The CDR3: CASSPQGNSPLHF. CDR3 DNA: TGTGCCAGCAGCCCCCAGGGTAATTCACCCCTCCACTTT.

The J gene is TRBJ1-4, the V gene TRBV3-1 (or the pseudogene TRBV3-2), with D possibly matching TRBD1 (5 bases). The CDR3 contains 15 residues. V lost 6 bases, J lost 0 bases, and 11 bases lay in between. Germline-derived CDR1 and CDR2 are LGHDT and YNNKEL (reference sequence). The DNA for the CDR3 is TGTGCCAGCAGACGCCGGGGGGCAACTAATGAAAAACTGTTTTTT. Its protein is CASRRRGATNEKLFF.

The rearrangement joins TRBV11-2 to TRBJ1-2; no clear D. CDR3 length equals 15 residues. Trimming stripped 1 base from V and 4 bases from J, with 13 bases between. Germline CDR1 reads SGHAT; CDR2 reads FQNNGV. CDR3 in DNA: TGTGCCAGCAGCTTAGTGGTCAGATCGATCTATGGCTACACCTTC. The encoded protein is CASSLVVRSIYGYTF.

The chain is built from TRBV5-1 and TRBJ2-7; 10 nucleotides line up with TRBD1. There are 15 residues in the CDR3. The germline V gene has CDR1 SGHRS and CDR2 YFSETQ. V was pared by 4 bases and J by 5 bases, with 9 bases of the junction left unmatched. DNA for the CDR3: TGCGCCAGCAGCAACCGGGACAGGGGTGTCAACGAGCAGTACTTC. It specifies CASSNRDRGVNEQYF.

This clone was detected only once. This rearrangement joins TRBV19 to TRBJ1-6; a weak D match, TRBD1 (5 bases). The CDR3 covers 14 residues. Trimming pared 4 bases from V and 7 bases from J, leaving 11 bases between. Looked up from germline, CDR1 is LNHDA and CDR2 is SQIVND (reference sequence). CDR3 residues: CASSRRDGNSPLHF. DNA for the CDR3: TGTGCCAGTAGTAGACGGGACGGGAATTCACCCCTCCACTTT.

The genes are TRBV5-1 and TRBJ1-2; D is ambiguous. Germline V gives CDR1 SGHRS, CDR2 YFSETQ. The CDR3 has 14 amino acids. The germline V and J ends were trimmed by 4 bases and 2 bases, with 12 bases remaining between them. CDR3 nucleotides: TGCGCCAGCAGCCCCGGTCCGGAGAACTATGGCTACACCTTC. Translated, it gives CASSPGPENYGYTF.

The V call is TRBV28, the J call TRBJ1-6; D call uncertain. From germline, CDR1 is MDHEN and CDR2 SYDVKM. The CDR3 runs to 16 residues. Trimming stripped 5 bases from V and 2 bases from J, with 13 bases between. CDR3 DNA sequence: TGTGCCAGCAGTGGGCCGGGTGGCCCCTATAATTCACCCCTCCACTTT. It yields the protein CASSGPGGPYNSPLHF.

This chain joins TRBV3-1 (or the pseudogene TRBV3-2) and TRBJ1-4; TRBD1 matches at 9 bases. The CDR3 covers 15 residues. Germline assignment: CDR1 LGHDT and CDR2 YNNKEL (reference sequence). Trimming at V came to 0 bases and at J to 14 bases, leaving 10 bases not matched to a gene. CDR3 DNA: TGTGCCAGCAGCCAAGAAGCGTTTACCGGGACAGGGCTGTTTTTT. Its translation: CASSQEAFTGTGLFF.

This chain connects TRBV3-1 (or the pseudogene TRBV3-2) to TRBJ2-7; D not resolved. From germline, CDR1 is LGHDT and CDR2 YNNKEL (reference sequence). The CDR3 sequence is 14 residues long. Trimming removed 2 bases at V and 1 base at J, with 9 bases between. DNA of the CDR3: TGTGCCAGCAGCCAAACCATACAGTCCTACGAGCAGTACTTC. It codes for CASSQTIQSYEQYF.

The genes are TRBV6-1 and TRBJ1-4; perhaps TRBD1 as D (6 bases). Germline V gene lookup returns CDR1 MNHNS and CDR2 SASEGT. The CDR3 consists of 14 residues. The ends were cut back, 8 bases at V and 4 bases at J, with 14 bases in the middle. The CDR3: CASGGARDNEKLFF. CDR3 DNA: TGTGCCAGCGGGGGGGCCAGGGATAATGAAAAACTGTTTTTT.

This rearrangement joins TRBV28 to TRBJ1-1, with D unclear. Germline V gene lookup returns CDR1 MDHEN and CDR2 SYDVKM. Trimming shortened V by 8 bases and J by 6 bases, and 13 bases separated the two germline ends. This CDR3 contains 12 residues. The CDR3 spells CASVYRGAEAFF. CDR3 in DNA: TGTGCCAGCGTATATAGAGGCGCTGAAGCTTTCTTT.

This chain uses TRBV30 with TRBJ1-5, with D perhaps matching TRBD1 (6 bases). Trimming pared 4 bases from V and 4 bases from J, leaving 14 bases between. The CDR3 consists of 14 residues. The germline gives CDR1 GTSNPN, CDR2 SVGIG (reference sequence). The CDR3 nucleotides read TGTGCCTGGACCCAGGACGACAGGAATCAGCCCCAGCATTTT. It is translated as CAWTQDDRNQPQHF.

The chain uses TRBV5-1 and TRBJ1-1; 8 bases fit TRBD1. Unmatched junction bases numbered 7, after V lost 2 bases and J lost 1 base. Germline V gives CDR1 SGHRS, CDR2 YFSETQ. This CDR3 contains 16 residues. CDR3 in DNA: TGCGCCAGCAGCTTTAGACAGGGGTATGGGAACACTGAAGCTTTCTTT. Protein sequence: CASSFRQGYGNTEAFF.

This chain uses TRBV2 with TRBJ2-1, with 7 bases lining up with TRBD1. Per germline, CDR1 SNHLY and CDR2 FYNNEI. Unmatched junction bases numbered 9, after V lost 6 bases and J lost 4 bases. This CDR3 comprises 15 residues. The DNA for the CDR3 is TGTGCCAGCAGCCGGGACAGCCCAAGGTACAATGAGCAGTTCTTC. Amino acids: CASSRDSPRYNEQFF.

The rearrangement links TRBV5-5 to TRBJ1-6; D is ambiguous. Trimming took 1 base from V and 8 from J, leaving 10 bases between them. Germline loops: CDR1 SGHKS, CDR2 YYEKEE (reference sequence). The CDR3 length is 14 residues. The CDR3 DNA sequence: TGTGCCAGCAGCTTGAATGGGCGCGATTCACCCCTCCACTTT. It specifies CASSLNGRDSPLHF.

This rearrangement joins TRBV11-2 to TRBJ1-1, with a possible D match to TRBD1 (5 bases). This CDR3 is built from 12 residues. Between the trimmed V and J ends, which lost 6 bases and 11 bases, there was a span of 16 bases. Germline CDR1 and CDR2: SGHAT and FQNNGV. The CDR3 region has the DNA TGTGCCAGCAGTACAACGGTGGGACGGGCTTTCTTT. Translated, it gives CASSTTVGRAFF. The full variable domain, in which reference TRBV11-2 and TRBJ1-1 provide the parts outside the CDR3, is EAGVAQSPRYKIIEKRQSVAFWCNPISGHATLYWYQQILGQGPKLLIQFQNNGVVDDSQLPKDRFSAERLKGVDSTLKIQPAKLEDSAVYLCASSTTVGRAFFGQGTRLTVV.

V usage is TRBV3-1 (or the pseudogene TRBV3-2) and J usage is TRBJ2-5, with no clear D. The V gene lost 1 base and the J gene lost 5 bases, with 2 bases spanning the gap. This CDR3 has 11 residues. The germline V gene encodes CDR1 LGHDT and CDR2 YNNKEL (reference sequence). CDR3 DNA sequence: TGTGCCAGCAGCCAAGGCGAGACCCAGTACTTC. Protein product: CASSQGETQYF.

This chain links TRBV19 with TRBJ2-5; D uncertain. Germline V gene lookup returns CDR1 LNHDA and CDR2 SQIVND (reference sequence). This CDR3 has 13 amino acids. Trimming stripped 0 bases from V and 2 bases from J, with 4 bases between. The CDR3 region has the DNA TGTGCCAGTAGTATAGACCAGCAAGAGACCCAGTACTTC. The encoded protein is CASSIDQQETQYF.

This chain joins TRBV7-6 and TRBJ2-1; weak D call: TRBD2 (6 bases). The CDR3 consists of 16 residues. CDR1 is SGHVS, CDR2 FNYEAQ, per germline. V was shortened by 1 base and J by 4 bases, with 14 bases between the two germline ends. CDR3 DNA sequence: TGTGCCAGCAGCTTAGTTCATAGGGGAGGATACAATGAGCAGTTCTTC. Translated: CASSLVHRGGYNEQFF.

The chain links TRBV6-5 to TRBJ2-7, with 8 bases aligning to TRBD2. The CDR3 runs to 13 residues. V was clipped by 6 bases and J by 2 bases; unmatched bases: 3. Germline loops: CDR1 MNHEY, CDR2 SVGAGI. The CDR3 DNA reads as TGTGCCAGCAGACTAGCGGAAACCTACGAGCAGTACTTC. As protein: CASRLAETYEQYF.